The sequence of this TCR beta chain was determined in a study of blood T cell repertoires in COVID-19 (dated by TCRdb to 2020 to 2022). The study in broad terms: Samples from collaborators originated in the United States, Italy and Spain and spanned both the acute and convalescent phases of COVID-19. Where available, HLA class I and class II types were taken from metadata supplied by the sample provider and were not determined by assay-based typing. Subjects who had been exposed to COVID-19, were actively infected with it, or had recovered from it provided the deeply sampled blood TCRbeta repertoires that made up the dataset. A freely available public database, intended as a resource for researchers studying the immune response to SARS-CoV-2, is where the repertoires were released. Samples came from the ongoing ImmuneRACE study (first 160 participants) plus 1,254 subjects from 6 global collaborators. The material from the prospective study consisted of cDNA or gDNA derived from T cells, B-cell-depleted T cells, or PBMCs. The sample metadata nearly always contained a de-identified subject ID, COVID-19 status, age in years and sex.

In the case of this clone: Its binding antigen is unknown. No base quality values were provided; no much bigger clone lies one nucleotide off.

Whole blood was collected in K2EDTA tubes by collaborating institutions according to the institutions' own protocols. Collaborator samples were shipped for TCRbeta analysis as frozen whole blood, isolated PBMCs, or DNA extracted from either sample type. Broader findings and caveats from the paper: The amount of clinical and demographic metadata varied by source and participant and was provided uncurated.

The immunoSEQ Assay, a bias-controlled multiplex PCR, was used to amplify TCRbeta CDR3 regions from genomic DNA. The original methods were these. Nucleated cell counts per sample were estimated from amplification of reference gene primers within the assay. To quantify the absolute abundance of each unique TCRbeta CDR3 rearrangement, sequence reads were collapsed and filtered. For each sample, productive Simpson clonality was calculated as the square root of Simpson's diversity index across productive rearrangements. The table comes from immuneACCESS by way of TCRdb, which keeps in-frame sequences with V and J called. Part of the clones is missing from these tables; in studies checked, under half for an unresolved V gene and the rest for unknown reasons. V and J calls and clone size are those listed in that table; D and trimming were worked out from the DNA. The sample records 65,000 to 100,000 clones, nearly 90% of which are singletons. The ten largest clones represent over 7% of the sample.

CDR1 and CDR2 are read off the germline V gene as ENHRY and SYGVKD. The junction shows trimming of 11 bases on V and 8 bases on J, and the gene matches do not reach 12 bases of it. From cysteine to phenylalanine, the CDR3 is 14 amino acids long. This entry keeps only the CDR3 DNA: 42 bases, framed from base 1. The sequence was collected from a man aged 45-60 years with acute or convalescent COVID-19. The chain employs TRBV10-3 and TRBJ1-6; TRBD1 matches 7 bases in the middle. Material: peripheral blood. CDR3 loop: CASEVGGIDSPLHF. The DNA sequence is TGTGCCTCAGAGGTAGGGGGCATTGATTCACCCCTCCACTTT.